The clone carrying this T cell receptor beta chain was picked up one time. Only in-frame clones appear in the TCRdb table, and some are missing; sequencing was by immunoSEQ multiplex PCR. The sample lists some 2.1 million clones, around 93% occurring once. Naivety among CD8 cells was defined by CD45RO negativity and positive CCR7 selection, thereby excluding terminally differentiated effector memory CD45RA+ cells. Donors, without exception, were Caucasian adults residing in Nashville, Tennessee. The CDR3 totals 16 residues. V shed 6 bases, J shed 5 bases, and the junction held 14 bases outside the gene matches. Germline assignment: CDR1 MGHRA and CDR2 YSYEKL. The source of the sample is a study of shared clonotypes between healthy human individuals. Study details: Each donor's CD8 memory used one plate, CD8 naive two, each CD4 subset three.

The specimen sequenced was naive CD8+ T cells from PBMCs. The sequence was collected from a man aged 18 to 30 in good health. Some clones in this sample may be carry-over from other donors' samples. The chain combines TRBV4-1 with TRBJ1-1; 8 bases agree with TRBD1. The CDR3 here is CASRLSALQGATEAFF. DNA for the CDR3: TGCGCCAGCAGACTCTCCGCCCTTCAGGGGGCGACTGAAGCTTTCTTT.